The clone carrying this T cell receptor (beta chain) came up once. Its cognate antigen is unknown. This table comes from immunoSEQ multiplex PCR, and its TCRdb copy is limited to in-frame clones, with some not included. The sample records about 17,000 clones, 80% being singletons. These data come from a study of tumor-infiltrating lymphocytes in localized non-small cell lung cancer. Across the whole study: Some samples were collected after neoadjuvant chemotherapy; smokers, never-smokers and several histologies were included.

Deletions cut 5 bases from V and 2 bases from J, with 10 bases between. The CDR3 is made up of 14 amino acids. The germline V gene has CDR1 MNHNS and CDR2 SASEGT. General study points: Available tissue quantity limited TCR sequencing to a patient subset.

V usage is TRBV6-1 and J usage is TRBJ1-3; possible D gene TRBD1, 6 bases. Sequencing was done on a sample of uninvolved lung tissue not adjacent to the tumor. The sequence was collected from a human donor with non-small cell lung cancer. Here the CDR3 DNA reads TGTGCCAGCAGTTCAAGGGGGGCTGGAAACACCATATATTTT. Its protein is CASSSRGAGNTIYF.